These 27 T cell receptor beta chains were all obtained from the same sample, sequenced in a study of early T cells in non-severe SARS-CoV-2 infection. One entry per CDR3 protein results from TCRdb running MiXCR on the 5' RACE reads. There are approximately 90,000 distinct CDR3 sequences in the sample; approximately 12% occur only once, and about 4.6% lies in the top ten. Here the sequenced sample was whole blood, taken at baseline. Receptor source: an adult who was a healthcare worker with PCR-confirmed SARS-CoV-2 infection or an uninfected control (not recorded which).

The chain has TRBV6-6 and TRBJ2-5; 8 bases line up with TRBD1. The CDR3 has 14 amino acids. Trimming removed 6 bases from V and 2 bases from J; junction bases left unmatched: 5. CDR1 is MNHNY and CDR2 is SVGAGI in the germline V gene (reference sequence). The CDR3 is CASSPGGGQETQYF. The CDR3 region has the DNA TGTGCCAGCAGCCCAGGGGGCGGACAAGAGACCCAGTACTTC.

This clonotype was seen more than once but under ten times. The chain's CDR3 is CASNLDRGWSEAFF. The CDR3 region has the DNA TGTGCCAGCAACCTTGACAGGGGTTGGTCTGAAGCTTTCTTT. This chain joins TRBV2 and TRBJ1-1; 8 bases are shared with TRBD1. The CDR3 has 14 amino acids. The ends lost 7 bases at V and 6 bases at J; junction bases unmatched: 10. Per germline, CDR1 SNHLY and CDR2 FYNNEI.

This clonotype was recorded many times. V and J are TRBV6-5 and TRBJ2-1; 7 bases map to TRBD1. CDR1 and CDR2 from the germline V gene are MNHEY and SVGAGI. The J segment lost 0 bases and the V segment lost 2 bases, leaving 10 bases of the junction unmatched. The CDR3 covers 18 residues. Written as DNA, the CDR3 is TGTGCCAGCAGTTACACTTTAGGGGGCGGATTCTCCTACAATGAGCAGTTCTTC. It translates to CASSYTLGGGFSYNEQFF.

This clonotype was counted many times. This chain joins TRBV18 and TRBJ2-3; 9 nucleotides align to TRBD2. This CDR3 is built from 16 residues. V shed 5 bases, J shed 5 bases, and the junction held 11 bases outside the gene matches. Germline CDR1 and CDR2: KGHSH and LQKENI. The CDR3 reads CASSSLAGDWIDTQYF. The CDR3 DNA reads TGTGCCAGCTCATCCTTAGCGGGAGATTGGATAGATACGCAGTATTTT.

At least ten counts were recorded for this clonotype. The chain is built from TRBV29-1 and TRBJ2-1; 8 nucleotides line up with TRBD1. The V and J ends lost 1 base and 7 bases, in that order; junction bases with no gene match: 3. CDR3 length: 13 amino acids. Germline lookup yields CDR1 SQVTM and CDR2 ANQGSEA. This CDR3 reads CSVEGQGKNEQFF. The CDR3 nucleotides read TGCAGCGTTGAAGGACAGGGGAAGAATGAGCAGTTCTTC.

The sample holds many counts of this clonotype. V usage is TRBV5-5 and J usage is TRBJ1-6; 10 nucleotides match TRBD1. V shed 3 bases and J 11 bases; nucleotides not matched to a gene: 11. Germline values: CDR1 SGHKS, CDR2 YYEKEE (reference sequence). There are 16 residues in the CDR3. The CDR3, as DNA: TGTGCCAGCAGCTGGTCCCCGGGACAGGGGATCGCACCCCTCCACTTT. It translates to CASSWSPGQGIAPLHF.

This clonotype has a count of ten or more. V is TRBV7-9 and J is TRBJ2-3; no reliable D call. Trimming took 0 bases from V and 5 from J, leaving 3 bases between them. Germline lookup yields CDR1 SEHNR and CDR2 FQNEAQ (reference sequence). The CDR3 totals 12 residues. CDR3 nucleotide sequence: TGTGCCAGCAGCTTAGCGCAAGATACGCAGTATTTT. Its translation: CASSLAQDTQYF.

The CDR3 spells CASSGQGRENTIYF. The CDR3 DNA sequence: TGTGCCAGCAGTGGGCAGGGGCGAGAAAACACCATATATTTT. The chain links TRBV25-1 to TRBJ1-3, with TRBD1 as a possible D gene (6 bases). CDR3 length: 14 residues. Germline loops: CDR1 MGHDK, CDR2 SYGVNS. V gave up 4 bases and J gave up 6 bases, with 13 bases separating them.

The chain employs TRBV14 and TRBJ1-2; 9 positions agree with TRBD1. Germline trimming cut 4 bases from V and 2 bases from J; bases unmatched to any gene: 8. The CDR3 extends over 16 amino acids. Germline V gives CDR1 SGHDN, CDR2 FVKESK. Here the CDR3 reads CASSPSLGQGNYGYTF. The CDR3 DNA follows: TGTGCCAGCAGCCCGAGTCTTGGACAGGGGAACTATGGCTACACCTTC.

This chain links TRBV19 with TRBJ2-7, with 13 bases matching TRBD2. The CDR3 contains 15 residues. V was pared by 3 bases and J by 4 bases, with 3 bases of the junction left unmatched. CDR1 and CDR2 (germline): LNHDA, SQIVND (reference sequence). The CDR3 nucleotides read TGTGCCAGTAGTATCGGGACTAGCGGGACTTACGAGCAGTACTTC. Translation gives CASSIGTSGTYEQYF.

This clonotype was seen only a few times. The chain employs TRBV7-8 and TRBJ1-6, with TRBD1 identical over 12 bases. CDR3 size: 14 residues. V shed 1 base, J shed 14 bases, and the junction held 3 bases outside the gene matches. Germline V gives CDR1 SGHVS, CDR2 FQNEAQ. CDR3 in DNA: TGTGCCAGCAGCTTAGGGGACAGGGGGCAGGCCCTCCACTTT. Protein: CASSLGDRGQALHF.

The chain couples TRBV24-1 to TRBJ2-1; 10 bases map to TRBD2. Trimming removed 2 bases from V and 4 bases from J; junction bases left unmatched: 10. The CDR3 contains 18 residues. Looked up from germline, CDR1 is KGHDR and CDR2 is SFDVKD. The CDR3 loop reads CATSDSSQLAGRYNEQFF. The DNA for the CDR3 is TGTGCCACCAGTGATTCCTCCCAACTAGCGGGGCGATACAATGAGCAGTTCTTC.

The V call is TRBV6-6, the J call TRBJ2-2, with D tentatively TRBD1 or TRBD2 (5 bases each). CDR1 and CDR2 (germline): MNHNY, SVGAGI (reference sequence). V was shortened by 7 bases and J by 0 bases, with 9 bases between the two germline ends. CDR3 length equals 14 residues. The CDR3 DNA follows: TGTGCCAGCAATTCGGGACCGAACACCGGGGAGCTGTTTTTT. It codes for CASNSGPNTGELFF.

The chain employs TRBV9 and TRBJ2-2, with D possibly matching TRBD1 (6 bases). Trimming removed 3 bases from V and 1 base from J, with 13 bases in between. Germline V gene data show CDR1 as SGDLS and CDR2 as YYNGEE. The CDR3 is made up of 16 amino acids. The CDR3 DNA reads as TGTGCCAGCAGCGACAGACAGGTTTTGAACACCGGGGAGCTGTTTTTT. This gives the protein CASSDRQVLNTGELFF.

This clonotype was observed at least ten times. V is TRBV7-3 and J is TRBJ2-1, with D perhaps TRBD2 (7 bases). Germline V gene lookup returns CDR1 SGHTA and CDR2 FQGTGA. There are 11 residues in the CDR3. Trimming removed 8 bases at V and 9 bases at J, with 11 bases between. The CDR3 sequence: CASGGGPEQFF. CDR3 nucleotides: TGTGCCAGCGGGGGGGGCCCTGAGCAGTTCTTC.

The CDR3: CASTPGLSNTGELFF. The CDR3 DNA follows: TGTGCCAGCACCCCGGGACTCTCGAACACCGGGGAGCTGTTTTTT. V and J are TRBV12-3 or TRBV12-4 and TRBJ2-2; perhaps TRBD2 as D (6 bases). The CDR3 extends over 15 amino acids. Trimming cost V 7 bases and J 0 bases, with 12 bases left between them.

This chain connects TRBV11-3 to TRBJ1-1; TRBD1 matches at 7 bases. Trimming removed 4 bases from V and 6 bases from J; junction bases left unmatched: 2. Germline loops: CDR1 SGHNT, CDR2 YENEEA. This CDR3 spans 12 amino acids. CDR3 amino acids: CASSSTGPEAFF. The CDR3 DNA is TGTGCCAGCAGCTCGACAGGGCCTGAAGCTTTCTTT.

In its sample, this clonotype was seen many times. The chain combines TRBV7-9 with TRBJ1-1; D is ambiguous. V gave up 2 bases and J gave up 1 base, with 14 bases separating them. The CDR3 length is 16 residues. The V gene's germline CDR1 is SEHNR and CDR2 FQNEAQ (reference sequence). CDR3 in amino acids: CASSLLLRRQNTEAFF. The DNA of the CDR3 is TGTGCCAGCAGCTTATTACTCCGCCGGCAGAACACTGAAGCTTTCTTT.

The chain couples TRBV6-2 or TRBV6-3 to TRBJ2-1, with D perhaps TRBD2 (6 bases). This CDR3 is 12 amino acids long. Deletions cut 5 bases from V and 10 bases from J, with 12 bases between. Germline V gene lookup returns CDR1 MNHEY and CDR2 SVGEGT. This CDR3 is CASSKRSGEQFF. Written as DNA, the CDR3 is TGTGCCAGCAGTAAAAGGAGCGGGGAGCAGTTCTTC.

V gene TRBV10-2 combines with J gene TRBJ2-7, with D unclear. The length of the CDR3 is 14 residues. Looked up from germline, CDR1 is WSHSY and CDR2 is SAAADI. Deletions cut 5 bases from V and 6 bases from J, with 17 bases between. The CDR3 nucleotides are TGCGCCAGCAGTTCCCGGGCAGACCTCCTCGAGCAGTACTTC. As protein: CASSSRADLLEQYF.

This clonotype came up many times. CDR3 nucleotides: TGTGCCAGCAGTGACAGCGGAGCGAACACCGGGGAGCTGTTTTTT. It translates to CASSDSGANTGELFF. The chain recombines TRBV6-4 with TRBJ2-2; maybe TRBD2 (5 bases). The CDR3 spans 15 residues. Trimming pared 2 bases from V and 0 bases from J, leaving 7 bases between. The germline V gene encodes CDR1 MRHNA and CDR2 SNTAGT.

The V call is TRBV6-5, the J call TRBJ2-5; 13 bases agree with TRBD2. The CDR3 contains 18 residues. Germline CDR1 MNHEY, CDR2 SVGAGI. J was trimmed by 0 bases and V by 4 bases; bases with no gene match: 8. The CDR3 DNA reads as TGTGCCAGCAGTTTAGGACTAGCGGGAGCCATTAACCAAGAGACCCAGTACTTC. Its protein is CASSLGLAGAINQETQYF.

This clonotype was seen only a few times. DNA of the CDR3: TGTGCCAGCAGTCCGGTGTGGCCTCACTCCTACAATGAGCAGTTCTTC. Protein sequence: CASSPVWPHSYNEQFF. The V gene is TRBV12-3 or TRBV12-4, the J gene TRBJ2-1; D is ambiguous. The CDR3 consists of 16 residues. V lost 5 bases and J 0 bases, leaving 14 bases between the germline ends.

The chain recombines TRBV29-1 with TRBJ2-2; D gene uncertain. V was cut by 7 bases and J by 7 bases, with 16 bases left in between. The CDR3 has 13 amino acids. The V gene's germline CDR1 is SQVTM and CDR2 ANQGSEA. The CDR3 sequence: CSAKPRVFGELFF. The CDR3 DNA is TGCAGCGCCAAACCTCGGGTCTTCGGGGAGCTGTTTTTT.

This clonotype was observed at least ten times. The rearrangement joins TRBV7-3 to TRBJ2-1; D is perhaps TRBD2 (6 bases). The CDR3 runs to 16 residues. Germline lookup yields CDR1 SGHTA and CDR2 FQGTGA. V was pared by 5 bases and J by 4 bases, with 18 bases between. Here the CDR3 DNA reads TGTGCCAGCAGCCCCCTGGGGGGATCTCTTTACAATGAGCAGTTCTTC. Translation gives CASSPLGGSLYNEQFF.

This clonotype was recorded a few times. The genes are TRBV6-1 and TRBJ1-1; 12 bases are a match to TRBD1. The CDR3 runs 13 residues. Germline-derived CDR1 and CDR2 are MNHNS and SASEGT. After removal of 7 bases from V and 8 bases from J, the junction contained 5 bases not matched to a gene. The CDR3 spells CASKRDRGLEAFF. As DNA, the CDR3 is TGTGCCAGCAAAAGGGACAGGGGGCTAGAAGCTTTCTTT.

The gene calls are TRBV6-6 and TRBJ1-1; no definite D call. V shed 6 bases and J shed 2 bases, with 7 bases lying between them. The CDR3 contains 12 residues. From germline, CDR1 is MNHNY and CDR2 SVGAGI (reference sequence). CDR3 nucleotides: TGTGCCAGCAGCTCAATTAACACTGAAGCTTTCTTT. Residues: CASSSINTEAFF.